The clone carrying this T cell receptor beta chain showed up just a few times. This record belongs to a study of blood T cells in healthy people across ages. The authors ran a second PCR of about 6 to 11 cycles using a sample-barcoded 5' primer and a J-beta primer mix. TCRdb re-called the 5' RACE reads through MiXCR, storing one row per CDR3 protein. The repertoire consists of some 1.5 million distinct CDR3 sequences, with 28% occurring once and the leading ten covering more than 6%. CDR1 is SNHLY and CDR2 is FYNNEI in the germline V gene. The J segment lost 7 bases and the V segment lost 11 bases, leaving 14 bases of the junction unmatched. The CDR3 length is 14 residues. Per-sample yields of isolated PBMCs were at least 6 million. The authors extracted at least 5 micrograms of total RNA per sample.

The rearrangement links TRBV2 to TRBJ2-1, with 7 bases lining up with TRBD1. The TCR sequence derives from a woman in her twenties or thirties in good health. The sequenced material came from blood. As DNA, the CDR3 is TGTGCCGGAACCTTTCCGGGACAGAGGAATGAGCAGTTCTTC. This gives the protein CAGTFPGQRNEQFF.